A selection of T cell receptor beta chains follows, all from one sample in a study of cytomegalovirus exposure and HLA in healthy donors. Some clones are missing from TCRdb's copy, which holds only in-frame ones; the method was immunoSEQ multiplex PCR. The table shows 200,000 to 250,000 clones, with less than 90% occurring only once. What was sequenced was PBMCs. These receptors were collected from a young woman in good health and CMV-seronegative. CDR3s include the opening cysteine and the closing phenylalanine or tryptophan. A D gene is named only where the DNA matches it firmly. The size of a clone is reported for some rows only, either as once, few or many, or as a class for expanded clones.

CDR3 protein | CDR3 DNA | CDR3 length | V gene | D gene | clone size | J gene
CASSLGQGARREQYF | TGTGCCAGCAGCTTGGGGCAGGGGGCGCGTCGCGAGCAGTACTTC | 15 | TRBV5-4 | TRBD1 | . | TRBJ2-7
CASSQDSAYSNQPQHF | TGTGCCAGTAGTCAGGACAGTGCGTATAGCAATCAGCCCCAGCATTTT | 16 | TRBV19 | . | . | TRBJ1-5
CASSLSSSYNEQFF | TGTGCCAGCTCTCTCTCCTCCTCCTACAATGAGCAGTTCTTC | 14 | TRBV6-6 | . | . | TRBJ2-1
CASSPRGHPTEAFF | TGCGCCAGCTCCCCCCGGGGGCACCCCACTGAAGCTTTCTTT | 14 | TRBV5-1 | . | . | TRBJ1-1
CASTTSNQPQHF | TGTGCCAGTACCACTAGCAATCAGCCCCAGCATTTT | 12 | TRBV19 | . | once | TRBJ1-5
CASSPTSVLADTQYF | TGTGCCAGCAGCCCGACTAGCGTATTAGCCGATACGCAGTATTTT | 15 | TRBV7-3 | TRBD2 | many | TRBJ2-3
CASSPAGGTQETQYF | TGTGCCAGCAGCCCTGCCGGTGGCACACAAGAGACCCAGTACTTC | 15 | TRBV9 | . | once | TRBJ2-5
CASSTTLNTEAFF | TGTGCCAGCAGCACTACACTGAACACTGAAGCTTTCTTT | 13 | TRBV7-3 | . | few | TRBJ1-1
CASRRTEYNEQFF | TGTGCCAGCAGGAGGACTGAATACAATGAGCAGTTCTTC | 13 | TRBV2 | . | . | TRBJ2-1
CASSLGQRPAYNEQFF | TGTGCCAGCAGCCTCGGACAGCGACCAGCCTACAATGAGCAGTTCTTC | 16 | TRBV7-9 | . | . | TRBJ2-1
CASSFGVAGGPGIEQFF | TGTGCCAGCAGTTTCGGAGTAGCGGGAGGGCCTGGGATTGAGCAGTTCTTC | 17 | TRBV27 | TRBD2 | . | TRBJ2-1
CASSSGPNTEAFF | TGCGCCAGCAGCTCCGGGCCGAACACTGAAGCTTTCTTT | 13 | TRBV5-1 | . | . | TRBJ1-1
CASSVSGSPPYEQYF | TGTGCCAGCAGCGTATCCGGGAGCCCCCCCTACGAGCAGTACTTC | 15 | TRBV9 | . | . | TRBJ2-7
CASSMRRGRDVGNTEAFF | TGTGCCAGTAGTATGAGGAGGGGGCGCGACGTGGGGAACACTGAAGCTTTCTTT | 18 | TRBV19 | TRBD1 | once | TRBJ1-1